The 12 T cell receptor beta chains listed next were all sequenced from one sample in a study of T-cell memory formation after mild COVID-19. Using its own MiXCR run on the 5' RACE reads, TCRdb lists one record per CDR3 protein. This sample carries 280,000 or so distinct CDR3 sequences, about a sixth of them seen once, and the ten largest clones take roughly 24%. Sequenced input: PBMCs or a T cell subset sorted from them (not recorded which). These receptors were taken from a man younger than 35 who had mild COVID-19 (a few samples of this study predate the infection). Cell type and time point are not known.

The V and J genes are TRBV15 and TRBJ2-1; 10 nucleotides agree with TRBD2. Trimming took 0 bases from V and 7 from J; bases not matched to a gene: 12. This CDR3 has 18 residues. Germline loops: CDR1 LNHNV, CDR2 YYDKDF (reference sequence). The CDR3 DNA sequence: TGTGCCACCAGCAGAGACGTAGCGGGGGGACCCGGGAGTAATGAGCAGTTCTTC. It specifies CATSRDVAGGPGSNEQFF.

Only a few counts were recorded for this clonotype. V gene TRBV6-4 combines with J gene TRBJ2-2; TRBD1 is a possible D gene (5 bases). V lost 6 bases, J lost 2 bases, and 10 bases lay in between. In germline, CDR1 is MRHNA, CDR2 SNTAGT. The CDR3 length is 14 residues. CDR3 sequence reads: CASRETDNTGELFF. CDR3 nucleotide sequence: TGTGCCAGCAGAGAGACAGACAACACCGGGGAGCTGTTTTTT.

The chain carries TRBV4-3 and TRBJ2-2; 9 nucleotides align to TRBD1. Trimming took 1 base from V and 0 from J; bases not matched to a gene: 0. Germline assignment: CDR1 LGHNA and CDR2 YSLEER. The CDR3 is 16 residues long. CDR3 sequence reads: CASSQGTGANTGELFF. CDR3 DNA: TGCGCCAGCAGCCAAGGGACAGGGGCGAACACCGGGGAGCTGTTTTTT.

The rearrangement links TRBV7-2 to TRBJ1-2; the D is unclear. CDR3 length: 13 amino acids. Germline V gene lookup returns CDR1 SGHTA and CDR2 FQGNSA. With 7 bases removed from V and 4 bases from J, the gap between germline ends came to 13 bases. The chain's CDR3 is CASTTGRAYGYTF. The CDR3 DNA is TGTGCCAGCACCACGGGTAGGGCCTATGGCTACACCTTC.

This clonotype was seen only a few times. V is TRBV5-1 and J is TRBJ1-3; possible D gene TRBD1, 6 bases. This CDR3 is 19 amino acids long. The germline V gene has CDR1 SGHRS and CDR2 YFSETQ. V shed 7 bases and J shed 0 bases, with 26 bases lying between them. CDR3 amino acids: CASRRTWTAHYNSGNTIYF. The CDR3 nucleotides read TGCGCCAGCCGGCGAACCTGGACAGCTCACTATAACTCTGGAAACACCATATATTTT.

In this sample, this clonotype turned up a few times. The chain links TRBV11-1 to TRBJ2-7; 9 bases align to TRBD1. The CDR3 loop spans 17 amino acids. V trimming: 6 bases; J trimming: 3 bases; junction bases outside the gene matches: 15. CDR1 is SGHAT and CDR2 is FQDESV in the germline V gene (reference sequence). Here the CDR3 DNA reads TGTGCCAGCAGTCTGATAAGTCCGGGACAGGGAGGCTACGAGCAGTACTTC. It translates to CASSLISPGQGGYEQYF.

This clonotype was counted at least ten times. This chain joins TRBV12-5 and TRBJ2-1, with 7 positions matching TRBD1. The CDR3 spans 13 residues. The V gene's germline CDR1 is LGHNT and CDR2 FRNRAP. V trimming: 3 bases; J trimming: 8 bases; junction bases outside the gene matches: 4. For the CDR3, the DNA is TGTGCTAGTGGTTTCTGGACAGGTCATGAGCAGTTCTTC. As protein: CASGFWTGHEQFF.

The CDR3 here is CASTDRGNEKLFF. The CDR3 nucleotides read TGTGCCAGCACCGACAGGGGGAACGAAAAACTGTTTTTT. The chain couples TRBV7-9 to TRBJ1-4, with 9 bases lining up with TRBD1. Germline V gives CDR1 SEHNR, CDR2 FQNEAQ (reference sequence). The CDR3 is made up of 13 amino acids. With V trimmed by 7 bases and J by 8 bases, 5 bases remained unmatched.

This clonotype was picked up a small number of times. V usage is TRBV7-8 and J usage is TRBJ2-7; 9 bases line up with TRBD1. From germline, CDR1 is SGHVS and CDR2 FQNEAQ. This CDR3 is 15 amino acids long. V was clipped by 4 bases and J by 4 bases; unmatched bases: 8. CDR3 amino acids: CASSSAGTGTYEQYV. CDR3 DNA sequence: TGTGCCAGCAGCTCCGCCGGGACAGGGACTTACGAGCAGTACGTC.

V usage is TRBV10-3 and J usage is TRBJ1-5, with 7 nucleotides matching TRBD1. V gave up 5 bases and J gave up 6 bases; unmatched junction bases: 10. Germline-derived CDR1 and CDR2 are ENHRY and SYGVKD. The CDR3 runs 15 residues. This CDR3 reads CAISQNTGAGQPQHF. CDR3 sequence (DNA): TGTGCCATCAGTCAGAATACAGGGGCAGGTCAGCCCCAGCATTTT.

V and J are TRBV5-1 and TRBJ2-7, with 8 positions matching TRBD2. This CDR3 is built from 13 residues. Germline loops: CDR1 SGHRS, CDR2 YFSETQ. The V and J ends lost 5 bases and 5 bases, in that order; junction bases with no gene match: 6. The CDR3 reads CASRSAGEHEQYF. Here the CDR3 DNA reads TGCGCCAGCAGATCAGCGGGGGAGCACGAGCAGTACTTC.

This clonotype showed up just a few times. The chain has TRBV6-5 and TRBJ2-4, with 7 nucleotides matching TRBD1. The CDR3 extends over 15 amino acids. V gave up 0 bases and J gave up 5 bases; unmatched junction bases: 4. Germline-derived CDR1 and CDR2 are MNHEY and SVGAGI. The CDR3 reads CASSYSGQGENIQYF. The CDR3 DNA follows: TGTGCCAGCAGTTACTCTGGGCAGGGGGAAAACATTCAGTACTTC.